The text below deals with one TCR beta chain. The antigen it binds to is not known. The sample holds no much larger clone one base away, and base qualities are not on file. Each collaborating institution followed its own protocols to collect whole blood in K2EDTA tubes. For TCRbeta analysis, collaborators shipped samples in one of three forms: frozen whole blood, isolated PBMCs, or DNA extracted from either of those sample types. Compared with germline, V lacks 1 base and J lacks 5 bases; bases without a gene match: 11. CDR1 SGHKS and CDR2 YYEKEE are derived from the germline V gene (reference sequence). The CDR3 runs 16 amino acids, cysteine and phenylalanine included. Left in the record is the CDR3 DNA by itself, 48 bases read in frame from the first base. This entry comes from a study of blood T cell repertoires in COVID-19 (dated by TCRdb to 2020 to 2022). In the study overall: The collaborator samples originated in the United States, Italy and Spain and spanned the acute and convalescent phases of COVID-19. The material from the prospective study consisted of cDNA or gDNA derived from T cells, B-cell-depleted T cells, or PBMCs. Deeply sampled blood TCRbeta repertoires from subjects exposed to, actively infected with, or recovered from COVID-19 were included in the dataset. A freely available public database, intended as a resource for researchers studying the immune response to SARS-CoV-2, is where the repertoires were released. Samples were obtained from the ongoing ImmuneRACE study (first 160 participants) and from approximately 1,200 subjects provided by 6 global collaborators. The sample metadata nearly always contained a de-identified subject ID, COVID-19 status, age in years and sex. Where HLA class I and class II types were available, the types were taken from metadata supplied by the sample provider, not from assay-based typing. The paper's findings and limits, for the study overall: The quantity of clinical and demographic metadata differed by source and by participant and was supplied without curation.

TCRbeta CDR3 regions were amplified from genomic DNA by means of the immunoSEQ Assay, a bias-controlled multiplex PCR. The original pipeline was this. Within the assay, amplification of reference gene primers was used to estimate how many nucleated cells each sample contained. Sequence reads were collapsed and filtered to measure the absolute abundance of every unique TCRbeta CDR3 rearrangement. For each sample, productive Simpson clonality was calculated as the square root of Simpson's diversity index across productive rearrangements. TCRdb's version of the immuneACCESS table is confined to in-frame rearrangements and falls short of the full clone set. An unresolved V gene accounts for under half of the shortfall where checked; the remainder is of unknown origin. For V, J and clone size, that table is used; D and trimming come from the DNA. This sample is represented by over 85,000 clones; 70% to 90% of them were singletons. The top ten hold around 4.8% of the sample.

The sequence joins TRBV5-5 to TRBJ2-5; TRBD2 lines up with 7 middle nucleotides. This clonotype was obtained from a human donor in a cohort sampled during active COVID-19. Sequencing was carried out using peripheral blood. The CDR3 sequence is CASSLRGRGVGETQYF. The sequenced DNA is TGTGCCAGCAGCTTGAGGGGCCGGGGGGTTGGGGAGACCCAGTACTTC.